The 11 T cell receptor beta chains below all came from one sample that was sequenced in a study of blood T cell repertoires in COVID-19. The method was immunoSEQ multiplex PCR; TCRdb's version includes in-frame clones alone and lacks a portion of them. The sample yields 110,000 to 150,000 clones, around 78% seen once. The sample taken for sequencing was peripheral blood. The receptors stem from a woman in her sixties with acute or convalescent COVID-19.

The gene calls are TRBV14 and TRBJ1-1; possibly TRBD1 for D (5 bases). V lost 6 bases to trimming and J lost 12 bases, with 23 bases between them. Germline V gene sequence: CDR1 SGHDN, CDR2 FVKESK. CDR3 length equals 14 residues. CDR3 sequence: CASRRETGSLLTFF. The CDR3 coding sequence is TGTGCCAGCAGACGCGAAACAGGTTCCCTGTTGACTTTCTTT.

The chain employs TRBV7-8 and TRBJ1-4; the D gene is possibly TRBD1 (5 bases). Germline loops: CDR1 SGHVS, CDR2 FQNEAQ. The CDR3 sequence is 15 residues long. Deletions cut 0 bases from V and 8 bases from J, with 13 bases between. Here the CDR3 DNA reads TGTGCCAGCAGCTTAGCGTCCGGGGGACGGGAAAAACTGTTTTTT. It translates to CASSLASGGREKLFF.

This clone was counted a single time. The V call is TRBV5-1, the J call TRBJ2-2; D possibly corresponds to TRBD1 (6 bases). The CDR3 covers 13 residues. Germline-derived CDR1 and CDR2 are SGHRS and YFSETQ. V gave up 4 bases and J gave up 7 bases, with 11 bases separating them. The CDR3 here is CASSPIRGGELFF. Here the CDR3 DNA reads TGCGCCAGCAGCCCTATCAGGGGCGGGGAGCTGTTTTTT.

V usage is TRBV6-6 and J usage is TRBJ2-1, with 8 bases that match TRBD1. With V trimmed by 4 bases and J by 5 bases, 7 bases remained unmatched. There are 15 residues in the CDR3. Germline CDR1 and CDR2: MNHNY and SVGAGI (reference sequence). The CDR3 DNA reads TGTGCCAGCAGTTTTCAGGGGGCGAGACACAATGAGCAGTTCTTC. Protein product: CASSFQGARHNEQFF.

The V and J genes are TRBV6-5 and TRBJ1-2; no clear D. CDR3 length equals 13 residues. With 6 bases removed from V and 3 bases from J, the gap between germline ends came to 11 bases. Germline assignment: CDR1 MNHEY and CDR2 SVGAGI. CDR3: CASRFGEYYGYTF. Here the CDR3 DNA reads TGTGCCAGCAGGTTCGGGGAATACTATGGCTACACCTTC.

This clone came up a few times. The CDR3 here is CASSLAVTSGVYEQYF. In DNA form, the CDR3 reads TGTGCCAGCAGCTTAGCGGTAACTAGCGGGGTCTACGAGCAGTACTTC. The V gene is TRBV7-8, the J gene TRBJ2-7; TRBD2 matches 10 bases. This CDR3 is built from 16 residues. Germline V gene sequence: CDR1 SGHVS, CDR2 FQNEAQ. Losses at the gene ends were 0 bases for V and 3 bases for J; bases not matched to a gene: 5.

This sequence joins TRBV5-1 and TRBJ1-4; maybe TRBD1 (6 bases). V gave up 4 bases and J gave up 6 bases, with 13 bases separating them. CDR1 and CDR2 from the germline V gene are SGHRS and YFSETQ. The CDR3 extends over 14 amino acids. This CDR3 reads CASSPAGADEKLFF. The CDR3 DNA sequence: TGCGCCAGCAGCCCCGCAGGGGCCGATGAAAAACTGTTTTTT.

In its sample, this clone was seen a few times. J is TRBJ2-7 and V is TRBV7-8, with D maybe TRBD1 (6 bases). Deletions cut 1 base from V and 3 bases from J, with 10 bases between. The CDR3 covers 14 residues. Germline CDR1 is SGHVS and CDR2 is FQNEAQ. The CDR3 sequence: CASSLEGQFYEQYF. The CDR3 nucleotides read TGTGCCAGCAGCTTAGAAGGACAGTTCTACGAGCAGTACTTC.

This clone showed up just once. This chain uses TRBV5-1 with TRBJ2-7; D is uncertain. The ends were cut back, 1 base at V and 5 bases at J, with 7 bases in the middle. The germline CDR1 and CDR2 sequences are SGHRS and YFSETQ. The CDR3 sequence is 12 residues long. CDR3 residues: CASSLSLDEQYF. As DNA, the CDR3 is TGCGCCAGCAGCTTGAGCCTTGACGAGCAGTACTTC.

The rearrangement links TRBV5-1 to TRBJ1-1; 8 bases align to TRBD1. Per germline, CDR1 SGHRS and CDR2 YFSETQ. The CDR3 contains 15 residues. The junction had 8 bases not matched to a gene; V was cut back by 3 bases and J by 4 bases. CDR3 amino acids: CASSSTNTGGTEAFF. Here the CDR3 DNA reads TGCGCCAGCAGCTCCACAAATACAGGGGGCACTGAAGCTTTCTTT.

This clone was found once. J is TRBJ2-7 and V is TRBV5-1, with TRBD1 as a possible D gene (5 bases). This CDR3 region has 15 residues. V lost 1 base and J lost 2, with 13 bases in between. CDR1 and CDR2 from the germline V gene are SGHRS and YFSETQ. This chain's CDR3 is CASSLQGNVAYEQYF. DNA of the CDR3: TGCGCCAGCAGCTTGCAGGGCAACGTCGCCTACGAGCAGTACTTC.